This entry concerns a single TCR beta chain. Its antigen remains unknown. The sample is drawn from a study of T cell repertoires in cytomegalovirus infection. TCRdb fed the reads into MiXCR, producing one record per CDR3 protein. The sample has some 590,000 distinct CDR3 sequences, 40% seen once. Study-wide points: Frequencies of public TCR beta families were cumulated, and this identified carriers of CMV plus the relevant HLA.

The CDR3 runs 15 residues. Looked up from germline, CDR1 is MNHGY and CDR2 is SAAAGT. V lost 5 bases to trimming and J lost 9 bases; unmatched junction nucleotides: 10. Sequenced here: cultured PBMCs, sampled from culture after CMV antigen stimulation. The rearrangement links TRBV6-8 to TRBJ2-1; 10 bases align to TRBD2. The clonotype originates from a human donor in good health (CMV status not recorded). Some clones in this sample may be carry-over from other donors' samples. CDR3 sequence: CASSAGTSVRREQFF. The CDR3 region has the DNA TGTGCCAGCAGTGCCGGGACTAGCGTTAGGCGTGAGCAGTTCTTC.